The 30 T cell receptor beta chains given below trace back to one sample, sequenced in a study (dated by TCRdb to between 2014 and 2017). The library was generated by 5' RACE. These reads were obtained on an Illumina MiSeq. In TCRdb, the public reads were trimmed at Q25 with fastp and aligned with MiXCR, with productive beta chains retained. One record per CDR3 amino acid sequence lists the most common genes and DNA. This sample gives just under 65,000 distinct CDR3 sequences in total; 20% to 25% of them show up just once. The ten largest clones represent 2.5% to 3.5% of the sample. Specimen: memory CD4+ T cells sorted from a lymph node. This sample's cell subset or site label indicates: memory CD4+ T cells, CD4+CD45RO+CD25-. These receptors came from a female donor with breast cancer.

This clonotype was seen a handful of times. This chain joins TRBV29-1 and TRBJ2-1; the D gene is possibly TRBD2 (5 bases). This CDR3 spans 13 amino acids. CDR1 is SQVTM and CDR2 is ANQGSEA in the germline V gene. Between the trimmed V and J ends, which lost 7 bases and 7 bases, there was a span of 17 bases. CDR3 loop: CSASTGKRNEQFF. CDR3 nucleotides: TGCAGCGCATCGACGGGAAAAAGGAATGAGCAGTTCTTC.

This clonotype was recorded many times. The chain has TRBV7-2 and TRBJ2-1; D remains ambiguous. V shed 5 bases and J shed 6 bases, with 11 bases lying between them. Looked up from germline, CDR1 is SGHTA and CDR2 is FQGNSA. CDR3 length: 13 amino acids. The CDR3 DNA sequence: TGTGCCAGCAGCCCAGACCGGCCCAATGAGCAGTTCTTC. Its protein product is CASSPDRPNEQFF.

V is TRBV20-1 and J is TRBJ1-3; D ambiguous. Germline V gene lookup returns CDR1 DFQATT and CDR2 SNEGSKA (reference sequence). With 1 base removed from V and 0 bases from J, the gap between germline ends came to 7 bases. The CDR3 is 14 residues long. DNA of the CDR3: TGCAGTGCTAGAGTAGGAAGCTCTGGAAACACCATATATTTT. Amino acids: CSARVGSSGNTIYF.

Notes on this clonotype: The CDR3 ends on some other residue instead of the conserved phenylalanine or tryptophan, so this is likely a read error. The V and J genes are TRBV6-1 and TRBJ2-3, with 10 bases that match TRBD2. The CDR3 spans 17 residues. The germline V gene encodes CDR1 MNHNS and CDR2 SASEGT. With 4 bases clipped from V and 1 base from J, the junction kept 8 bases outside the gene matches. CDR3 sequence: CASSARTGLAGTDTQYS. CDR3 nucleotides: TGTGCCAGCAGTGCTAGAACCGGACTAGCGGGCACAGATACGCAGTATTCT.

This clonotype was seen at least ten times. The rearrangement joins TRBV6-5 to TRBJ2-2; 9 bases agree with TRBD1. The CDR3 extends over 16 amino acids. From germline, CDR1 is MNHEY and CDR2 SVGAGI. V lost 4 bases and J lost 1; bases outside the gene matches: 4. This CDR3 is CASSSPGQGNTGELFF. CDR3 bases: TGTGCCAGCAGTTCGCCGGGACAGGGGAACACCGGGGAGCTGTTTTTT.

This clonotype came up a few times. The CDR3 nucleotides read TGCGCCAGCAGCTTTTCACCCATAACTAGCGGGGGAATGAATGAGCAGTTCTTC. This gives the protein CASSFSPITSGGMNEQFF. J is TRBJ2-1 and V is TRBV5-1, with TRBD2 matching 11 bases. V was clipped by 2 bases and J by 7 bases; unmatched bases: 14. This CDR3 is 18 amino acids long. CDR1 and CDR2 (germline): SGHRS, YFSETQ.

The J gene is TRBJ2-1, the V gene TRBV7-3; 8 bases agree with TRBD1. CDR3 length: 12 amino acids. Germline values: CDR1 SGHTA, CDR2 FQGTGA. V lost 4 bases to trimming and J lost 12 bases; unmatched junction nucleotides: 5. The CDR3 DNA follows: TGTGCCAGCAGCTCGACAGGGGAGGTGCAGTTCTTC. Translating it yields CASSSTGEVQFF.

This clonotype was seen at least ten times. The CDR3 nucleotides read TGCAGTGCTAGAGATTTCTTGGGGGGGAGTGAAGAGACCCAGTACTTC. Its protein product is CSARDFLGGSEETQYF. This chain uses TRBV20-1 with TRBJ2-5; TRBD2 aligns across 7 bases. The CDR3 sequence is 16 residues long. With V trimmed by 0 bases and J by 3 bases, 10 bases remained unmatched. Per the germline V gene, CDR1 is DFQATT and CDR2 is SNEGSKA (reference sequence).

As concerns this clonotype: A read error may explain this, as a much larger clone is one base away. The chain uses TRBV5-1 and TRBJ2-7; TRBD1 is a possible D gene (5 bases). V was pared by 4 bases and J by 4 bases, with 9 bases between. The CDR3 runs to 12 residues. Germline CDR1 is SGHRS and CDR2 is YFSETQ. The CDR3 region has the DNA TGCGCCAGCAGCGAGACAGCATACGAGCAGTACTTC. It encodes CASSETAYEQYF.

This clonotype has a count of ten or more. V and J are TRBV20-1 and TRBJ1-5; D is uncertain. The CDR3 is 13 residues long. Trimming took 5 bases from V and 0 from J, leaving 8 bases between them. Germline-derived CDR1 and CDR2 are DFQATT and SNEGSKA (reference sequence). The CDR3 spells CSASFDSNQPQHF. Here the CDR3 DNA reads TGCAGTGCTTCCTTTGATAGCAATCAGCCCCAGCATTTT.

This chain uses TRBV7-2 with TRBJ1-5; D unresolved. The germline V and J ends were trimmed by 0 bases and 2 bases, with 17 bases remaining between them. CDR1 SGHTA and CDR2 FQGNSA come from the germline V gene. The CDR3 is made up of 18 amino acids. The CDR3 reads CASSLAQWKGRRNQPQHF. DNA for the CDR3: TGTGCCAGCAGCTTAGCGCAGTGGAAAGGTCGACGCAATCAGCCCCAGCATTTT.

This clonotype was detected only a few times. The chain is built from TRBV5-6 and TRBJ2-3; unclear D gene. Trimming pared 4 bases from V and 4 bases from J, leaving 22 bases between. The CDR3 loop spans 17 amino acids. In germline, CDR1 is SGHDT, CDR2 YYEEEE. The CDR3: CASSRIKGRPAADTQYF. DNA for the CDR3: TGTGCCAGCAGCCGAATAAAGGGCCGACCCGCGGCAGATACGCAGTATTTT. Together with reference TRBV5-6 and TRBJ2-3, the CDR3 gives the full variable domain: DAGVTQSPTHLIKTRGQQVTLRCSPKSGHDTVSWYQQALGQGPQFIFQYYEEEERQRGNFPDRFSGHQFPNYSSELNVNALLLGDSALYLCASSRIKGRPAADTQYFGPGTRLTVL.

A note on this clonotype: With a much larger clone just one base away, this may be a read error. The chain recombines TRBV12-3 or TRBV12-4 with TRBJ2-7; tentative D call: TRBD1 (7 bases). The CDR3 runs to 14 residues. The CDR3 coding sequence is TGTGCCAGCAGTTCCTCCCCGTCAGACAGGGACTTACGTTTT. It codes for CASSSSPSDRDLRF.

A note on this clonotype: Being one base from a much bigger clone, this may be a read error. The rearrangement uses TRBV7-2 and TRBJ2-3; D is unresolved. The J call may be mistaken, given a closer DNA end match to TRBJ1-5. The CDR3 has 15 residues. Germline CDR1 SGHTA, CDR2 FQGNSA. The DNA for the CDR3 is TGTGCCAGCAGCTTGGGGAACTCTGGCGCAGATACGCAGCATTTT. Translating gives CASSLGNSGADTQHF.

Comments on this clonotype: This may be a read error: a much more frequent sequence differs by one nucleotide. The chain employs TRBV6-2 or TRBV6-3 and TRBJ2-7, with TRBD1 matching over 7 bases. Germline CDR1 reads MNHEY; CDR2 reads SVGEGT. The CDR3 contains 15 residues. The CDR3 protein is CASSDHPTGSYVQYF. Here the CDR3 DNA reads TGTGCCAGCAGTGATCACCCGACAGGGTCCTACGTGCAGTACTTC.

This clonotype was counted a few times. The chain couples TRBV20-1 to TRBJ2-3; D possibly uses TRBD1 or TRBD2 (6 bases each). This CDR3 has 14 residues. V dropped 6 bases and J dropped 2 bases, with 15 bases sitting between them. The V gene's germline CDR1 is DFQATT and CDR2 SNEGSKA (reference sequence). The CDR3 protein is CSARGGLPTDTQYF. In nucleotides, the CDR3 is TGCAGTGCCAGGGGAGGTCTGCCCACAGATACGCAGTATTTT.

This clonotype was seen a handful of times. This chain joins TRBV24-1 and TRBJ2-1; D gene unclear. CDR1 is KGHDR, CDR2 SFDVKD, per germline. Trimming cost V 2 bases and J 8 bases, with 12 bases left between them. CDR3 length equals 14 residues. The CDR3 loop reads CATSDSPPGDEQFF. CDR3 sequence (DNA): TGTGCCACCAGTGATTCCCCCCCTGGGGATGAGCAGTTCTTC.

CDR3 sequence: CASSCSGSRHNEQFF. The CDR3 region has the DNA TGTGCCAGCAGCTGCAGCGGGAGCCGGCACAATGAGCAGTTCTTC. The V gene is TRBV5-4, the J gene TRBJ2-1, with 8 bases that match TRBD2. Germline values: CDR1 SGHNT, CDR2 YYREEE (reference sequence). The CDR3 is 15 residues long. J lost 5 bases, V lost 3 bases, and 7 bases had no gene match.

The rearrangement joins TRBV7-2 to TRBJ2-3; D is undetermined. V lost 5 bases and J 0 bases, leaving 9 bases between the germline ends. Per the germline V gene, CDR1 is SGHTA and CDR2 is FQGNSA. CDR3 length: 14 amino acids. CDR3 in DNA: TGTGCCAGCAGCCGTACAGTCAGCACAGATACGCAGTATTTT. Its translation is CASSRTVSTDTQYF.

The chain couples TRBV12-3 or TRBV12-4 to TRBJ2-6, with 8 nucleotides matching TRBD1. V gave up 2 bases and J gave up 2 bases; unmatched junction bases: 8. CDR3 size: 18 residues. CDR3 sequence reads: CASSLPGTGKPGANVLTF. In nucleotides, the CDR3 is TGTGCCAGCAGTTTACCCGGGACAGGAAAGCCTGGGGCCAACGTCCTGACTTTC.

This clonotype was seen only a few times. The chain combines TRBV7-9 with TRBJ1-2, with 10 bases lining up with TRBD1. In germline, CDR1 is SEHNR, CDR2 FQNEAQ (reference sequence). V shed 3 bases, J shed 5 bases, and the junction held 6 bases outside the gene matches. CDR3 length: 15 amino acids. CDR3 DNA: TGTGCCAGCAGCTTTCCGGGACAGGGGAAGTATGGCTACACCTTC. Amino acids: CASSFPGQGKYGYTF.

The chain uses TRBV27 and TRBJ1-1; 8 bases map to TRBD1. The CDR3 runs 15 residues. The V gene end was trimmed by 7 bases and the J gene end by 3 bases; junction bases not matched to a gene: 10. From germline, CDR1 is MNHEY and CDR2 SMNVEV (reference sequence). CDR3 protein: CASTNAATGDTEAFF. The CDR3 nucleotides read TGTGCCAGCACCAACGCGGCGACAGGGGACACTGAAGCTTTCTTT.

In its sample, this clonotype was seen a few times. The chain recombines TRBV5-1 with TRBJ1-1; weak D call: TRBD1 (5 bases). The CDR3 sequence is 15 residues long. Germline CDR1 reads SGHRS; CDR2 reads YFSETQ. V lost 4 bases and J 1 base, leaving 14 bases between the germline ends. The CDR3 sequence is CASSPGQMRNTEAFF. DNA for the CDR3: TGCGCCAGCAGCCCAGGACAAATGAGGAACACTGAAGCTTTCTTT.

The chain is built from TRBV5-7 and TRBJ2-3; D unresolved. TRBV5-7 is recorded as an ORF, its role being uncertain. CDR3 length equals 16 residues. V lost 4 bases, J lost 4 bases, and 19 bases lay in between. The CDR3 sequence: CASSVSRQRSADTQYF. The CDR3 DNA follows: TGTGCCAGCAGCGTCTCCCGGCAAAGGAGCGCAGATACGCAGTATTTT.

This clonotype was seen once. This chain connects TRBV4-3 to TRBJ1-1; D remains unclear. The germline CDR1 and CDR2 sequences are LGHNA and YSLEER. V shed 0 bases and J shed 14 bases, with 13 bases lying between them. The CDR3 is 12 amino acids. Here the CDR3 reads CASSQDGRRAFF. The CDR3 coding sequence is TGCGCCAGCAGCCAAGATGGAAGAAGGGCCTTCTTT.

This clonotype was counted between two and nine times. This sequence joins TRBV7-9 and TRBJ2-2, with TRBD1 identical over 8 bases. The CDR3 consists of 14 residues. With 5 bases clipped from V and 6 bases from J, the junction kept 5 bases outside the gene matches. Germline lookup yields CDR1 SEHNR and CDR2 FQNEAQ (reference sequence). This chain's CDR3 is CASSRQGSSGELFF. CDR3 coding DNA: TGTGCCAGCAGCCGACAGGGGTCGTCCGGGGAGCTGTTTTTT.

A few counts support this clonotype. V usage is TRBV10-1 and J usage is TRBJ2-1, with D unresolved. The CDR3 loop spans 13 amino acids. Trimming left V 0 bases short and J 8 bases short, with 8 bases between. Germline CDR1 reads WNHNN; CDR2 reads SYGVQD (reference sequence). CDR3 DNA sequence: TGCGCCAGCAGTGAGTCCAGCTTCCATGAGCAGTTCTTC. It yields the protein CASSESSFHEQFF.

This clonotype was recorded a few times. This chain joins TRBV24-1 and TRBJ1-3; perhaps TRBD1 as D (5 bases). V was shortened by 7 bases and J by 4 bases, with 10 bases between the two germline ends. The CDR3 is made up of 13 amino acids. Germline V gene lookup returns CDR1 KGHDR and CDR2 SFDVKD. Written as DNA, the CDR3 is TGTGCCACCAGAACGGGACGGGGAAACACCATATATTTT. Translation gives CATRTGRGNTIYF.

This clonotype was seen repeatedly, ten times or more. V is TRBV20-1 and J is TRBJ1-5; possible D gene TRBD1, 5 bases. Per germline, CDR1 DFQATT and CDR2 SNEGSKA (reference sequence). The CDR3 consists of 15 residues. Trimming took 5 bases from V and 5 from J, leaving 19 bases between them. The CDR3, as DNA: TGCAGTGCTTCCTCCGGCTGGGGGTGGGATCAGCCCCAGCATTTT. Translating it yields CSASSGWGWDQPQHF.

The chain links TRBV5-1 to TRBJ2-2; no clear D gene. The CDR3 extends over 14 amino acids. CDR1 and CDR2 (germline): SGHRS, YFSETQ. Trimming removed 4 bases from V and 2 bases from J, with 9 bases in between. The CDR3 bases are TGCGCCAGCAGCCCAAACAGTAACACCGGGGAGCTGTTTTTT. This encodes CASSPNSNTGELFF. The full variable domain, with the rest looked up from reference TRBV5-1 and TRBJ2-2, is KAGVTQTPRYLIKTRGQQVTLSCSPISGHRSVSWYQQTPGQGLQFLFEYFSETQRNKGNFPGRFSGRQFSNSRSEMNVSTLELGDSALYLCASSPNSNTGELFFGEGSRLTVL.